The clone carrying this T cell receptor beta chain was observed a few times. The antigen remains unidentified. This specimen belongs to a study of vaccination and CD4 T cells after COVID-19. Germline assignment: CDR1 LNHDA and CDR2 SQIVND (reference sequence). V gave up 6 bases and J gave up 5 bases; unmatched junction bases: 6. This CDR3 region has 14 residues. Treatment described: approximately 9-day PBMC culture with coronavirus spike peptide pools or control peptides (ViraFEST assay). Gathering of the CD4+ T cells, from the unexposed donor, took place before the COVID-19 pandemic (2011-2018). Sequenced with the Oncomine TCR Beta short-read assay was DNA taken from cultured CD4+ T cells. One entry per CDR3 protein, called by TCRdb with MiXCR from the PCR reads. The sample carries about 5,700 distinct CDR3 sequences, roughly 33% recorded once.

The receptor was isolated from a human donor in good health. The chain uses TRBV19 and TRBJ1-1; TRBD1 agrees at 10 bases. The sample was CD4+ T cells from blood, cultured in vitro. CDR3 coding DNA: TGTGCCAGTAGGACAGGGGGCGAGGGAACTGAAGCTTTCTTT. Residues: CASRTGGEGTEAFF.